Listed below are T cell receptor beta chains from one sample, sequenced in a study of monozygotic twins with inflammatory bowel disease. TCRdb derives one entry per CDR3 protein from the 5' RACE reads, leaving out DNA. This sample contains under 150,000 distinct CDR3 sequences. What was sequenced was blood. The receptors stem from a human donor with ulcerative colitis or Crohn's disease, or a healthy co-twin of an affected twin (not recorded which). The CDR3 runs from the conserved cysteine through the conserved F or W.

>TRBV28|TRBJ2-3
CASSFYRAGTDTQYF
>TRBV20-1|TRBJ2-3
CSARDRTGGPDTQYF
>TRBV12-3/TRBV12-4|TRBJ1-2
CASSPTAYYGYTF
>TRBV1|TRBJ2-2
CTSSPDPENPLGELFF
>TRBV7-8|TRBJ2-6
CASSSAQGAAGANVLTF
>TRBV12-5|TRBJ2-3
CASGMIRDGTPFSHGTQYF
>TRBV18|TRBJ1-6
CASSPMGQTDIGSPLHF
>TRBV5-1|TRBJ2-5
CASSLVRDRGETQYF
>TRBV5-4|TRBJ2-3
CASSPDYTDTQYF
>TRBV30|TRBJ1-1
CAWSEKGLTEAFF
>TRBV5-1|TRBJ2-5
CASSPPPGTTGETQYF
>TRBV18|TRBJ1-4
CASSPPVTATNEKLFF
>TRBV5-1|TRBJ1-6
CASSLEGSVYNSPLHF
>TRBV3-1|TRBJ2-2
CASSQEGLVDTGELFF
>TRBV30|TRBJ1-5
CAWSGALGPNQPQHF
>TRBV5-1|TRBJ2-3
CASSLYRVPSTDTQYF
>TRBV27|TRBJ2-7
CASRGTGVSEQYF
>TRBV6-4|TRBJ2-3
CASSTDRHTDTQYF
>TRBV5-1|TRBJ2-3
CASKDFADTQYF
>TRBV5-1|TRBJ1-2
CASSLAGGQAYGYTF
>TRBV6-1|TRBJ2-7
CASSEGNDLGYEQYF
>TRBV20-1|TRBJ2-5
CSAGASGAQETQYF
>TRBV6-2/TRBV6-3|TRBJ1-1
CASGSVFTEAFF
>TRBV6-5|TRBJ2-1
CASSYWGSGGMFF